The present entry profiles one T cell receptor (beta chain) with its context. Its antigen is undetermined. Germline V lookup: CDR1 LGHDT, CDR2 YNNKEL (reference sequence). V lost 3 bases and J lost 7, with 10 bases in between. The CDR3 contains 12 residues. Full-length variable regions came from constant-region reverse primers plus semi-nested Nested Universal Primer A PCR. TCRdb reprocessed the 5' RACE reads via MiXCR and lists one record per CDR3 protein. The sample holds approximately 40,000 distinct CDR3 sequences, over 25% seen once. General study points: Tumor-infiltrating Treg TCR alpha and beta sequences overlapped most with tumor naive CD4+ T cells, then blood naive.

Memory CD4+ T cells were sorted as CD4+CD45RO+CD25- cells. The TCR was taken from a female donor with breast cancer. This chain uses TRBV3-1 with TRBJ2-7, with D possibly matching TRBD1 (5 bases). The sequenced material came from tumor-infiltrating memory CD4+ T cells sorted from the breast tumor. Subset specified: memory CD4+ T cells, CD4+CD45RO+CD25-. DNA for the CDR3: TGTGCCAGCAGCCAGGCCAACAGGGAGCAGTACTTC. This sequence encodes CASSQANREQYF.